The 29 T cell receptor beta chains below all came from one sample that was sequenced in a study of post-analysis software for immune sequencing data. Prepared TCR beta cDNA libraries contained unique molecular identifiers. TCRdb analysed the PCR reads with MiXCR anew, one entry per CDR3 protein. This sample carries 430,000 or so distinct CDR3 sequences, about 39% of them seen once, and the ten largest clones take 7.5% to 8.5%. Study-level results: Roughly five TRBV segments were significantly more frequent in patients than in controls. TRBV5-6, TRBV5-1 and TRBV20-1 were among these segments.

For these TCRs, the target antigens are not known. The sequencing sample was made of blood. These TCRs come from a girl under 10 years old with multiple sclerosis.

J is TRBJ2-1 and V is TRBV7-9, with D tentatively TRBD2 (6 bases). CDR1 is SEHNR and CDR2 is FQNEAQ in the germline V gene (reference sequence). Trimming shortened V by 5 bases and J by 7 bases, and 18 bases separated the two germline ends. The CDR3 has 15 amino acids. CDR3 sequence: CASSQGTGAGNEQFF. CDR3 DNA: TGTGCCAGCAGCCAAGGCACGGGAGCAGGGAATGAGCAGTTCTTC.

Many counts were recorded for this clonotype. The CDR3 sequence: CSVSLSGGQGYYEQYF. CDR3 in DNA: TGCAGCGTATCCTTGTCCGGTGGACAGGGGTACTACGAGCAGTACTTC. The chain recombines TRBV29-1 with TRBJ2-7; 9 positions agree with TRBD1. CDR1 and CDR2 from the germline V gene are SQVTM and ANQGSEA. Trimming removed 6 bases from V and 3 bases from J; junction bases left unmatched: 15. The CDR3 runs 16 residues.

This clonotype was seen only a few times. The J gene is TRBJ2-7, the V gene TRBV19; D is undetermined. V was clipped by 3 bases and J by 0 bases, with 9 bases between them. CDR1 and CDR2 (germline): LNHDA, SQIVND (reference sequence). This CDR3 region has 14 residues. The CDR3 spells CASSIIHSSYEQYF. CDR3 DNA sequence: TGTGCCAGTAGTATCATACATAGCTCCTACGAGCAGTACTTC.

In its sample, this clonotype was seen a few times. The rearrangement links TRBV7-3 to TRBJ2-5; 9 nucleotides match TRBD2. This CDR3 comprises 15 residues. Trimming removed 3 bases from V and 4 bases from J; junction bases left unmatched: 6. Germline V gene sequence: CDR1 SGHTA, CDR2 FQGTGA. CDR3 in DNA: TGTGCCAGCAGCTTGACCAGCGGGGGGAGAGAGACCCAGTACTTC. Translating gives CASSLTSGGRETQYF.

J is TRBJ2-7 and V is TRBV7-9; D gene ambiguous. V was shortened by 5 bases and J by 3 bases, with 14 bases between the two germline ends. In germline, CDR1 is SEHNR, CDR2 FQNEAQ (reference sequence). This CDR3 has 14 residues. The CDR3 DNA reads TGTGCCAGCAGCCCCCTAGGTAGGGTCTACGAGCAGTACTTC. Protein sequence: CASSPLGRVYEQYF. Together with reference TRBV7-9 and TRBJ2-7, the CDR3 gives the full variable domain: DTGVSQNPRHKITKRGQNVTFRCDPISEHNRLYWYRQTLGQGPEFLTYFQNEAQLEKSRLLSDRFSAERPKGSFSTLEIQRTEQGDSAMYLCASSPLGRVYEQYFGPGTRLTVT.

The CDR3 loop reads CASSSRLQGLLSYEQYF. In DNA, the CDR3 is TGTGCCAGCAGTTCCCGTTTACAGGGGCTACTCTCCTACGAGCAGTACTTC. The J gene is TRBJ2-7, the V gene TRBV28; the match to TRBD1 covers 7 bases. V was pared by 4 bases and J by 0 bases, with 12 bases of the junction left unmatched. CDR3 length equals 17 residues. Germline CDR1 and CDR2: MDHEN and SYDVKM.

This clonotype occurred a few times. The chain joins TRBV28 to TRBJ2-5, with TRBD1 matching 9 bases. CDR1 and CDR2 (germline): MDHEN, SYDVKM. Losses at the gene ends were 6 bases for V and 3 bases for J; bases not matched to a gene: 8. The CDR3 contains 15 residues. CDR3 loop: CASRHTGGAEETQYF. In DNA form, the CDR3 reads TGTGCCAGCAGGCATACAGGGGGCGCGGAAGAGACCCAGTACTTC.

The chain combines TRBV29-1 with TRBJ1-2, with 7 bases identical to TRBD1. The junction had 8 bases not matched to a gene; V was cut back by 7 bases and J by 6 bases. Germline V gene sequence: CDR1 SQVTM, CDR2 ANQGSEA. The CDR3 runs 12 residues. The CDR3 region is CSAETGIDGYTF. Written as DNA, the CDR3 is TGCAGCGCCGAGACAGGGATTGATGGCTACACCTTC.

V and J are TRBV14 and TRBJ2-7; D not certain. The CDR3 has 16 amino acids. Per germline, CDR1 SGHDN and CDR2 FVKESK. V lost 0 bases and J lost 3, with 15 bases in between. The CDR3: CASSQEAQLLNYEQYF. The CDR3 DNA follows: TGTGCCAGCAGCCAAGAGGCACAGCTACTTAACTACGAGCAGTACTTC.

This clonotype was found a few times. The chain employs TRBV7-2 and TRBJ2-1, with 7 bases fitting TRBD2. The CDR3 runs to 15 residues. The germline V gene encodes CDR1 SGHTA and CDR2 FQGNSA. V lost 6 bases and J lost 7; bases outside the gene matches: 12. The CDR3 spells CASSPRVGGRNEQFF. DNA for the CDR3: TGTGCCAGCAGTCCAAGGGTGGGAGGGAGGAATGAGCAGTTCTTC.

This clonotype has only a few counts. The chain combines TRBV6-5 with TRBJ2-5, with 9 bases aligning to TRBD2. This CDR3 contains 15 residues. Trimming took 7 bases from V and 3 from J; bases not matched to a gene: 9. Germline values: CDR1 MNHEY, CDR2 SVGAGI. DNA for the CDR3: TGTGCCAGCAAAAGTGGACTAGCGTCCAAAGAGACCCAGTACTTC. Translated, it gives CASKSGLASKETQYF.

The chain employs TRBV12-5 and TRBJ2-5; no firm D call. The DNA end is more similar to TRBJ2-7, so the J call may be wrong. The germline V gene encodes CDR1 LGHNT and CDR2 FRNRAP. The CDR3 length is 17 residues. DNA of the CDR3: TGTGCTAGTGGTTTCGACACCCTCAAGAGGAGATGGTACGAGCAGTACTTC. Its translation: CASGFDTLKRRWYEQYF.

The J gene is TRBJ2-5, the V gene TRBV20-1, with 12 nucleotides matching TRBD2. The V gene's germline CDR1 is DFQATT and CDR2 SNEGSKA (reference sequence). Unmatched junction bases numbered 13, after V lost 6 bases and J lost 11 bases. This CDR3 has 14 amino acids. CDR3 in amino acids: CSAEPGLAGSEQYF. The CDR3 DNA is TGCAGTGCCGAACCGGGACTAGCGGGTAGTGAGCAGTACTTC.

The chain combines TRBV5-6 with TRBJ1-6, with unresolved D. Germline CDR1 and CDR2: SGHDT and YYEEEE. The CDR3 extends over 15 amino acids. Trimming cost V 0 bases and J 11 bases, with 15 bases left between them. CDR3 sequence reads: CASSLGLAGVTPLHF. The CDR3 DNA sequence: TGTGCCAGCAGCTTGGGACTTGCCGGCGTGACACCCCTCCACTTT. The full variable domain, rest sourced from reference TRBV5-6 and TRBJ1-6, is DAGVTQSPTHLIKTRGQQVTLRCSPKSGHDTVSWYQQALGQGPQFIFQYYEEEERQRGNFPDRFSGHQFPNYSSELNVNALLLGDSALYLCASSLGLAGVTPLHFGNGTRLTVT.

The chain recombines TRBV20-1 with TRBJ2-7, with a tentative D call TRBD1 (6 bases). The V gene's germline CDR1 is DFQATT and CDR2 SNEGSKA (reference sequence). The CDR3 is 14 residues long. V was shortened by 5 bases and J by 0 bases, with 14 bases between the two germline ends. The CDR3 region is CSALQGSTSYEQYF. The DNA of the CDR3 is TGCAGTGCTCTTCAGGGGTCTACCTCCTACGAGCAGTACTTC.

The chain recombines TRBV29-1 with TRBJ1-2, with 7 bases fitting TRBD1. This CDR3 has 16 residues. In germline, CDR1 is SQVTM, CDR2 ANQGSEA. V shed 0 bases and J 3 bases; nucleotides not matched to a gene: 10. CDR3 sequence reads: CSVEDPRPDRDYGYTF. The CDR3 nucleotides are TGCAGCGTTGAAGATCCACGGCCCGACAGGGACTATGGCTACACCTTC.

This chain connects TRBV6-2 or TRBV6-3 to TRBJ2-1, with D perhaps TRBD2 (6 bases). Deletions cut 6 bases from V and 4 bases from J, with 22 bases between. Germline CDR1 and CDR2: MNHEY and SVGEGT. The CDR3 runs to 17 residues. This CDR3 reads CASSPKGRSGLYNEQFF. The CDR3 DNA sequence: TGTGCCAGCAGCCCAAAGGGTCGTAGCGGACTTTACAATGAGCAGTTCTTC.

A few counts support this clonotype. CDR3 sequence: CASSLYDYEQYF. CDR3 sequence (DNA): TGTGCCAGCAGCTTATATGATTACGAGCAGTACTTC. The rearrangement joins TRBV7-2 to TRBJ2-7; D is ambiguous. Germline values: CDR1 SGHTA, CDR2 FQGNSA. This CDR3 spans 12 amino acids. V lost 2 bases, J lost 4 bases, and 6 bases lay in between. The variable domain in full, with the rest retrieved from reference TRBV7-2 and TRBJ2-7, is GAGVSQSPSNKVTEKGKDVELRCDPISGHTALYWYRQSLGQGLEFLIYFQGNSAPDKSGLPSDRFSAERTGGSVSTLTIQRTQQEDSAVYLCASSLYDYEQYFGPGTRLTVT.

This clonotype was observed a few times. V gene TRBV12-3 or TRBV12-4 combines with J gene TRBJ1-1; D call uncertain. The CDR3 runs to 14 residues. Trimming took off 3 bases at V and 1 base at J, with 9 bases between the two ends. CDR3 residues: CASSFYWGNTEAFF. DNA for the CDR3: TGTGCCAGCAGTTTTTATTGGGGGAACACTGAAGCTTTCTTT.

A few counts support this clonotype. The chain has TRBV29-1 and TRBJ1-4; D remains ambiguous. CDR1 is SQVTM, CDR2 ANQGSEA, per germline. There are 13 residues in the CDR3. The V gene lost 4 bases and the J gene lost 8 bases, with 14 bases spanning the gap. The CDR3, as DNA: TGCAGCGTTGGACGAACACCGAGGGAAAAACTGTTTTTT. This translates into CSVGRTPREKLFF.

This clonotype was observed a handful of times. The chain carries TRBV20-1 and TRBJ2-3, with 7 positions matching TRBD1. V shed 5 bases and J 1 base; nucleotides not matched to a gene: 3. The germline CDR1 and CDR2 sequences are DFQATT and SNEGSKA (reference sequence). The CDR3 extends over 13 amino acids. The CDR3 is CSAQGQGTDTQYF. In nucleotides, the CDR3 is TGCAGTGCTCAAGGACAGGGCACAGATACGCAGTATTTT.

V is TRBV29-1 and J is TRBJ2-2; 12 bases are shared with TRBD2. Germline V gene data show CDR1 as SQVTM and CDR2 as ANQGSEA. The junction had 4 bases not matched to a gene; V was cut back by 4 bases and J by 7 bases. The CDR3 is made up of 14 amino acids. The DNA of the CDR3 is TGCAGCGTTGCGGTACTAGCGGGAGGCGGGGAGCTGTTTTTT. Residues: CSVAVLAGGGELFF.

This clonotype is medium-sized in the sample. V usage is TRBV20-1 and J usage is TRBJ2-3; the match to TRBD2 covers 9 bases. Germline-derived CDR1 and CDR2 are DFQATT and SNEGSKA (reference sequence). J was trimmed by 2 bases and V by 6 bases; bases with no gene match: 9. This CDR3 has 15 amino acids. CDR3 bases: TGCAGTGCCGAATCCGGGACTAGCCTCACAGATACGCAGTATTTT. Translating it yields CSAESGTSLTDTQYF.

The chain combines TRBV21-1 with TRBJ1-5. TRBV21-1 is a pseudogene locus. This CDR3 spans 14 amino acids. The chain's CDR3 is CASRRKNLKAPQHF. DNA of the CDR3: TGTGCCAGCAGGCGGAAGAATTTAAAAGCGCCCCAGCATTTT.

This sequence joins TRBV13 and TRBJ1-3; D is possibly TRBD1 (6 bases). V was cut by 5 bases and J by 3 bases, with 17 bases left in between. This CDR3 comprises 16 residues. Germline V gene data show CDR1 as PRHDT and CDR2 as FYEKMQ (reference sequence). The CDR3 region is CASSLWGGARGNTIYF. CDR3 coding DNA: TGTGCCAGCAGCCTCTGGGGGGGGGCTCGTGGAAACACCATATATTTT.

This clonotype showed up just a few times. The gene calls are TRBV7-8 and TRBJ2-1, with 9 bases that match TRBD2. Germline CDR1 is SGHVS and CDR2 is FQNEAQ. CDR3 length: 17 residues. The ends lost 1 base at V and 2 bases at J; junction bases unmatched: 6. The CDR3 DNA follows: TGTGCCAGCAGCTTAGAACCGCTAGCGGGGACCTACAATGAGCAGTTCTTC. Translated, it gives CASSLEPLAGTYNEQFF.

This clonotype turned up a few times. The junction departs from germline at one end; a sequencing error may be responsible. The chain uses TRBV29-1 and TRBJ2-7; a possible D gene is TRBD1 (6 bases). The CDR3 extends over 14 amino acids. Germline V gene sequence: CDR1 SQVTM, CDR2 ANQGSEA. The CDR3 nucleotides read TGCAGCGTTAAAGATGGGCAGGGGCCCTACGAGCAGTACTTC. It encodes CSVKDGQGPYEQYF.

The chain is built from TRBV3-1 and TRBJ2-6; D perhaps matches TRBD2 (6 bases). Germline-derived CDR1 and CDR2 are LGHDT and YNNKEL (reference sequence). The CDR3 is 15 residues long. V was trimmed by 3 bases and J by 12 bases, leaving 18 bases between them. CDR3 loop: CASSHRGSFLGVLTF. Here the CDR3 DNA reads TGTGCCAGCAGCCATCGGGGGTCTTTTCTGGGCGTCCTGACTTTC.

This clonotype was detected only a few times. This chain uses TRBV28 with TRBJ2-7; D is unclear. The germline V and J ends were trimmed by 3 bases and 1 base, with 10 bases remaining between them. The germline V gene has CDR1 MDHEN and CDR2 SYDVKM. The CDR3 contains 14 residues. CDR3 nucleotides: TGTGCCAGCAGTTTTTTTCCTACTTCCTACGAGCAGTACTTC. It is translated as CASSFFPTSYEQYF.